The entry below describes one T cell receptor (beta chain). Its antigen remains unknown. The data derive from a study of shared clonotypes between healthy human individuals. Study results and caveats: Sorted-subset samples were not fully sequenced, rarefaction indicated. Generation probability values for non-shared clonotypes were lower than those for clonotypes shared by all four donors.

The naive CD8 population came from CD45RO-negative cells selected for CCR7, without terminally differentiated effector memory CD45RA+ cells. In the source study's methods: As immunoSEQ supplied junction-only sequences (without quality scores), filtering differed. Some clones are missing from TCRdb's copy, which holds only in-frame ones; the method was immunoSEQ multiplex PCR. V, J and clone size are taken as reported in that table, and D and trimming were inferred from the DNA itself. The table includes roughly 2,000,000 clones, about 94% detected once. The CDR3 is made up of 13 amino acids. Per germline, CDR1 ENHRY and CDR2 SYGVKD. Trimming shortened V by 7 bases and J by 6 bases, and 13 bases separated the two germline ends.

The sequence was collected from a man in his late teens or twenties in good health. Some clones in this sample may be carry-over from other donors' samples. The V call is TRBV10-3, the J call TRBJ1-5; D possibly corresponds to TRBD1 (5 bases). Sequencing was carried out using naive CD8+ T cells from PBMCs. CDR3 coding DNA: TGTGCCATCACTGGGGGGACGGGTCAGCCCCAGCATTTT. It translates to CAITGGTGQPQHF.